The 18 T cell receptor beta chains presented below share a single source sample, sequenced in a study of T-cell memory formation after mild COVID-19. TCRdb analysed the 5' RACE reads with MiXCR anew, one entry per CDR3 protein. The table shows hundreds of thousands of distinct CDR3 sequences, with around 18% occurring only once. Input material: PBMCs or a T cell subset sorted from them (not recorded which). These TCRs come from an adult woman who had mild COVID-19 (a few samples of this study predate the infection). Cell type and time point are not known.

A few counts support this clonotype. This chain connects TRBV7-8 to TRBJ2-6; D unclear. This CDR3 comprises 12 residues. The germline V gene has CDR1 SGHVS and CDR2 FQNEAQ. The V end lost 8 bases, the J end lost 4 bases, and 6 bases lay between the germline ends. The CDR3 sequence: CASQTGANVLTF. The CDR3 nucleotides are TGTGCCAGCCAGACCGGGGCCAACGTCCTGACTTTC.

The gene calls are TRBV7-6 and TRBJ2-5; tentative D call: TRBD2 (6 bases). The CDR3 runs to 12 residues. The germline CDR1 and CDR2 sequences are SGHVS and FNYEAQ. The germline V and J ends were trimmed by 2 bases and 7 bases, with 8 bases remaining between them. In nucleotides, the CDR3 is TGTGCCAGCAGCTTACTCGGGGGGACCCAGTACTTC. It encodes CASSLLGGTQYF. The whole variable domain, remainder taken from reference TRBV7-6 and TRBJ2-5, is GAGVSQSPRYKVTKRGQDVALRCDPISGHVSLYWYRQALGQGPEFLTYFNYEAQQDKSGLPNDRFSAERPEGSISTLTIQRTEQRDSAMYRCASSLLGGTQYFGPGTRLLVL.

This clonotype was counted between two and nine times. The chain combines TRBV6-5 with TRBJ1-1, with 8 bases that match TRBD1. The CDR3 length is 13 residues. Germline CDR1 MNHEY, CDR2 SVGAGI. V was pared by 11 bases and J by 5 bases, with 10 bases of the junction left unmatched. The CDR3 reads CAVQSQGGTEAFF. In DNA, the CDR3 is TGTGCCGTCCAATCACAGGGGGGGACTGAAGCTTTCTTT.

In its sample, this clonotype was seen a few times. The chain carries TRBV12-3 or TRBV12-4 and TRBJ2-3; 8 nucleotides agree with TRBD2. The CDR3 runs to 16 residues. J was trimmed by 2 bases and V by 1 base; bases with no gene match: 5. CDR3 region: CASSLGSGGATDTQYF. The CDR3 DNA reads as TGTGCCAGCAGTTTAGGGAGCGGGGGAGCCACAGATACGCAGTATTTT.

The V call is TRBV3-1, the J call TRBJ2-3; 8 bases fit TRBD1. CDR1 and CDR2 (germline): LGHDT, YNNKEL (reference sequence). V lost 1 base to trimming and J lost 4 bases; unmatched junction nucleotides: 10. CDR3 length: 17 amino acids. The CDR3 spells CASSQVGQAAFSDTQYF. The CDR3 DNA sequence: TGTGCCAGCAGCCAAGTGGGACAGGCCGCCTTTTCAGATACGCAGTATTTT.

This clonotype was observed a handful of times. The genes are TRBV7-9 and TRBJ2-4, with D possibly being TRBD2 (5 bases). CDR1 is SEHNR and CDR2 is FQNEAQ in the germline V gene (reference sequence). The V end was cut by 1 base, the J end by 0 bases, with 10 bases between. CDR3 size: 16 residues. CDR3 coding DNA: TGTGCCAGCAGCTTAGAGGGAGTAACAGCCAAAAACATTCAGTACTTC. This encodes CASSLEGVTAKNIQYF. The full variable domain, with the rest looked up from reference TRBV7-9 and TRBJ2-4, is DTGVSQNPRHKITKRGQNVTFRCDPISEHNRLYWYRQTLGQGPEFLTYFQNEAQLEKSRLLSDRFSAERPKGSFSTLEIQRTEQGDSAMYLCASSLEGVTAKNIQYFGAGTRLSVL.

The chain is built from TRBV24-1 and TRBJ2-1; 7 bases map to TRBD1. V was pared by 2 bases and J by 3 bases, with 6 bases of the junction left unmatched. This CDR3 has 16 amino acids. Germline-derived CDR1 and CDR2 are KGHDR and SFDVKD. This CDR3 is CATSDSVTGNYNEQFF. Written as DNA, the CDR3 is TGTGCCACCAGTGATTCTGTGACAGGGAACTACAATGAGCAGTTCTTC.

The V gene is TRBV5-1, the J gene TRBJ2-3; a possible D gene is TRBD1 (5 bases). This CDR3 comprises 17 residues. V gave up 2 bases and J gave up 0 bases, with 16 bases separating them. Per the germline V gene, CDR1 is SGHRS and CDR2 is YFSETQ. In DNA, the CDR3 is TGCGCCAGCAGCTTTCAGAGAAACAGGTTGAGCACAGATACGCAGTATTTT. Its protein is CASSFQRNRLSTDTQYF.

V is TRBV18 and J is TRBJ1-1; D is possibly TRBD1 (6 bases). CDR1 is KGHSH, CDR2 LQKENI, per germline. With 1 base removed from V and 0 bases from J, the gap between germline ends came to 12 bases. CDR3 length: 16 residues. CDR3 in amino acids: CASSPQGGAMNTEAFF. For the CDR3, the DNA is TGTGCCAGCTCACCACAGGGGGGGGCTATGAACACTGAAGCTTTCTTT.

This clonotype was counted only a few times. J is TRBJ1-5 and V is TRBV20-1; D is perhaps TRBD1 (6 bases). V was clipped by 6 bases and J by 7 bases, with 16 bases between them. The CDR3 loop spans 13 amino acids. Germline CDR1 and CDR2: DFQATT and SNEGSKA (reference sequence). CDR3 bases: TGCAGTGCCGTTGAAGGGGGGATACAGCCCCAGCATTTT. Translated, it gives CSAVEGGIQPQHF.

The gene calls are TRBV12-3 or TRBV12-4 and TRBJ2-6; the D is unclear. The CDR3 totals 20 residues. Trimming pared 0 bases from V and 0 bases from J, leaving 18 bases between. In nucleotides, the CDR3 is TGTGCCAGCAGTTTAGCCATAAGACCGGAGAGCAGCTCTGGGGCCAACGTCCTGACTTTC. This gives the protein CASSLAIRPESSSGANVLTF.

The V call is TRBV20-1, the J call TRBJ1-2, with a possible D match to TRBD1 (5 bases). V was trimmed by 1 base and J by 4 bases, leaving 7 bases between them. CDR1 is DFQATT and CDR2 is SNEGSKA in the germline V gene (reference sequence). This CDR3 is built from 12 residues. The CDR3 here is CSARAGPYGYTF. In DNA, the CDR3 is TGCAGTGCTAGAGCGGGACCCTATGGCTACACCTTC.

This CDR3 reads CASSVEGSGNQPQHF. The CDR3 DNA is TGTGCCAGCAGCGTAGAGGGGTCGGGCAATCAGCCCCAGCATTTT. The genes are TRBV9 and TRBJ1-5, with a possible D match to TRBD1 (5 bases). The CDR3 loop spans 15 amino acids. Germline-derived CDR1 and CDR2 are SGDLS and YYNGEE. Trimming removed 0 bases from V and 2 bases from J, with 9 bases in between.

This clonotype was seen a handful of times. V is TRBV12-3 or TRBV12-4 and J is TRBJ2-1; 7 nucleotides match TRBD2. V gave up 3 bases and J gave up 3 bases; unmatched junction bases: 5. The CDR3 is 15 amino acids. The CDR3 nucleotides read TGTGCCAGCAGTTTTCCGGGACTATACTACAATGAGCAGTTCTTC. It is translated as CASSFPGLYYNEQFF.

This clonotype was seen a handful of times. The rearrangement links TRBV7-6 to TRBJ1-2; D perhaps matches TRBD1 (5 bases). Trimming shortened V by 0 bases and J by 7 bases, and 21 bases separated the two germline ends. The CDR3 runs to 17 residues. The germline gives CDR1 SGHVS, CDR2 FNYEAQ. For the CDR3, the DNA is TGTGCCAGCAGCTTAGCGTCACAACCCGGCAGGGCGGTTGGCTACACCTTC. Translating gives CASSLASQPGRAVGYTF.

The rearrangement links TRBV9 to TRBJ1-1; D is unclear. Trimming left V 3 bases short and J 1 base short, with 10 bases between. CDR3 length: 14 residues. The germline V gene encodes CDR1 SGDLS and CDR2 YYNGEE. The CDR3 DNA reads as TGTGCCAGCAGCGCGGAGGGCAAGAACACTGAAGCTTTCTTT. It translates to CASSAEGKNTEAFF.

This clonotype was picked up many times. The chain has TRBV5-5 and TRBJ1-1; the D gene is possibly TRBD1 (5 bases). The germline V and J ends were trimmed by 2 bases and 4 bases, with 6 bases remaining between them. The germline V gene has CDR1 SGHKS and CDR2 YYEKEE (reference sequence). This CDR3 is built from 12 residues. In DNA, the CDR3 is TGTGCCAGCAGCTTTCAGGGCACTGAAGCTTTCTTT. This sequence encodes CASSFQGTEAFF.

The J gene is TRBJ2-3, the V gene TRBV18, with TRBD2 matching 8 bases. Germline assignment: CDR1 KGHSH and CDR2 LQKENI. After removal of 3 bases from V and 2 bases from J, the junction contained 10 bases not matched to a gene. This CDR3 has 17 amino acids. CDR3 bases: TGTGCCAGCTCACCTGAGAATAGCGGGGCTTTCACAGATACGCAGTATTTT. This sequence encodes CASSPENSGAFTDTQYF.